The sequence of this TCR beta chain was determined in a study of early T cells in non-severe SARS-CoV-2 infection. Trimming took 2 bases from V and 6 from J; bases not matched to a gene: 3. Germline-derived CDR1 and CDR2 are ENHRY and SYGVKD. The length of the CDR3 is 13 residues. TCRdb independently ran MiXCR on the 5' RACE reads; one entry per CDR3 protein. The sample carries around 70,000 distinct CDR3 sequences, about a tenth recorded once. The material sequenced was whole blood. V gene TRBV10-3 combines with J gene TRBJ1-2; 7 positions agree with TRBD1. The receptor's source is an adult who was a healthcare worker with PCR-confirmed SARS-CoV-2 infection or an uninfected control (not recorded which). CDR3 sequence: CAISEDRVNGYTF. The CDR3, as DNA: TGTGCCATCAGTGAGGACAGGGTTAATGGCTACACCTTC.